This passage covers 15 T cell receptor beta chains from one sample sequenced in a study of blood T cell repertoires in COVID-19. The assay was immunoSEQ multiplex PCR, and TCRdb's table has in-frame clones only and misses some. The table has roughly 260,000 clones, about 88% seen once; the top ten hold 2% to 2.5%. Sequencing was done on a sample of peripheral blood. These receptors all stem from a woman aged 40 to 50 who had recovered from COVID-19.

The rearrangement links TRBV27 to TRBJ2-1; 10 nucleotides align to TRBD2. Germline V CDR1 and CDR2: MNHEY, SMNVEV (reference sequence). V lost 8 bases to trimming and J lost 5 bases; unmatched junction nucleotides: 6. The CDR3 is 14 residues long. The CDR3 loop is CASSKGLADNEQFF. In DNA form, the CDR3 reads TGTGCCAGCTCTAAAGGACTAGCGGACAATGAGCAGTTCTTC.

This chain links TRBV7-2 with TRBJ1-5, with 9 bases identical to TRBD1. J gave up 7 bases and V 5 bases, and 6 bases lay outside the gene matches. This CDR3 comprises 14 residues. The germline CDR1 and CDR2 sequences are SGHTA and FQGNSA. The CDR3 sequence is CASSEDRGRQPQHF. DNA of the CDR3: TGTGCCAGCAGCGAGGACAGGGGTCGACAGCCCCAGCATTTT.

Details on this clone: Other DNA sequences in this sample translate to the same CDR3. The J gene is TRBJ2-5, the V gene TRBV7-3; 10 bases map to TRBD1. CDR1 and CDR2 from the germline V gene are SGHTA and FQGTGA. The CDR3 covers 14 residues. V shed 3 bases, J shed 4 bases, and the junction held 2 bases outside the gene matches. CDR3 bases: TGTGCCAGCAGCTTGACAGGGGGCGGAGAGACCCAGTACTTC. Protein: CASSLTGGGETQYF.

V gene TRBV4-1 combines with J gene TRBJ1-2; D might be TRBD1 (6 bases). Looked up from germline, CDR1 is MGHRA and CDR2 is YSYEKL. This CDR3 comprises 16 residues. Trimming left V 0 bases short and J 2 bases short, with 13 bases between. In DNA form, the CDR3 reads TGCGCCAGCAGCCAAGATCCAGGGGTTAGAAACTATGGCTACACCTTC. Amino acid sequence: CASSQDPGVRNYGYTF.

This clone was seen once. The chain employs TRBV5-4 and TRBJ2-5; D remains ambiguous. There are 11 residues in the CDR3. The V gene lost 5 bases and the J gene lost 4 bases, with 6 bases spanning the gap. Germline lookup yields CDR1 SGHNT and CDR2 YYREEE (reference sequence). CDR3 sequence reads: CASSFRETQYF. DNA of the CDR3: TGTGCCAGCAGTTTTCGAGAGACCCAGTACTTC.

This clone was picked up a small number of times. This chain connects TRBV7-9 to TRBJ1-2, with D perhaps matching TRBD1 (6 bases). V gave up 2 bases and J gave up 3 bases, with 19 bases separating them. CDR3 length: 17 residues. Germline V gene lookup returns CDR1 SEHNR and CDR2 FQNEAQ (reference sequence). Written as DNA, the CDR3 is TGTGCCAGCAGCTTACTAGTTATAGACAGGCTACACTATGGCTACACCTTC. Its protein is CASSLLVIDRLHYGYTF.

This chain connects TRBV5-4 to TRBJ2-2; 13 bases line up with TRBD2. The CDR3 extends over 18 amino acids. Trimming took 3 bases from V and 1 from J; bases not matched to a gene: 6. CDR1 is SGHNT and CDR2 is YYREEE in the germline V gene (reference sequence). The CDR3 DNA sequence: TGTGCCAGCAGCTCCCCTCGGACTAGCGGGGGGAACACCGGGGAGCTGTTTTTT. Amino acids: CASSSPRTSGGNTGELFF. Full variable domain (outside the CDR3, taken from reference TRBV5-4 and TRBJ2-2): ETGVTQSPTHLIKTRGQQVTLRCSSQSGHNTVSWYQQALGQGPQFIFQYYREEENGRGNFPPRFSGLQFPNYSSELNVNALELDDSALYLCASSSPRTSGGNTGELFFGEGSRLTVL.

The CDR3 region is CASSLRLAYEQFF. The CDR3 DNA is TGTGCCAGCAGCCTAAGACTAGCGTACGAGCAGTTCTTC. The chain uses TRBV7-2 and TRBJ2-1; TRBD2 matches 8 bases. Trimming at V came to 5 bases and at J to 10 bases, leaving 7 bases not matched to a gene. This CDR3 spans 13 amino acids. Germline assignment: CDR1 SGHTA and CDR2 FQGNSA.

The J gene is TRBJ2-7, the V gene TRBV4-1; 8 bases map to TRBD2. This CDR3 is built from 16 residues. V shed 0 bases, J shed 7 bases, and the junction held 11 bases outside the gene matches. The germline CDR1 and CDR2 sequences are MGHRA and YSYEKL. Here the CDR3 reads CASSQDLGGGTREQYF. CDR3 nucleotide sequence: TGCGCCAGCAGCCAAGATCTTGGCGGGGGGACAAGAGAGCAGTACTTC.

The V and J genes are TRBV10-3 and TRBJ2-7; 9 positions agree with TRBD2. Losses at the gene ends were 1 base for V and 3 bases for J; bases not matched to a gene: 7. This CDR3 has 16 residues. Germline CDR1 is ENHRY and CDR2 is SYGVKD. CDR3 coding DNA: TGTGCCATCAGTGAGTTCGGGGGTAGCGGGGGCTACGAGCAGTACTTC. Protein sequence: CAISEFGGSGGYEQYF.

The chain recombines TRBV7-2 with TRBJ2-7; 9 nucleotides align to TRBD1. The CDR3 has 14 amino acids. The germline gives CDR1 SGHTA, CDR2 FQGNSA. The V segment lost 5 bases and the J segment 3 bases; nucleotides outside the gene matches: 5. The CDR3 DNA reads as TGTGCCAGCAGCCAACTGACAGGGGGCTACGAGCAGTACTTC. Protein sequence: CASSQLTGGYEQYF.

The chain has TRBV5-6 and TRBJ2-3; D is uncertain. Germline CDR1 is SGHDT and CDR2 is YYEEEE. V lost 4 bases, J lost 1 base, and 10 bases lay in between. The CDR3 runs to 14 residues. CDR3 DNA: TGTGCCAGCAGCCTCCTTCAGGGCACAGATACGCAGTATTTT. Translation gives CASSLLQGTDTQYF.

This chain links TRBV4-2 with TRBJ2-7; 9 bases align to TRBD2. The V and J ends lost 1 base and 5 bases, in that order; junction bases with no gene match: 6. This CDR3 spans 15 amino acids. CDR1 is LGHNA and CDR2 is YNFKEQ in the germline V gene. The CDR3 loop is CASSQVLAGEDEQYF. The CDR3 bases are TGTGCCAGCAGCCAAGTGTTAGCGGGAGAGGACGAGCAGTACTTC.

The chain uses TRBV7-2 and TRBJ1-2; 7 positions match TRBD1. The CDR3 spans 14 residues. The V segment lost 5 bases and the J segment 2 bases; nucleotides outside the gene matches: 5. Germline CDR1 reads SGHTA; CDR2 reads FQGNSA. The CDR3 here is CASSQAGGNYGYTF. Written as DNA, the CDR3 is TGTGCCAGCAGCCAAGCAGGGGGGAACTATGGCTACACCTTC.

The V call is TRBV11-3, the J call TRBJ1-2; D uncertain. V dropped 0 bases and J dropped 2 bases, with 16 bases sitting between them. The CDR3 has 17 amino acids. Germline CDR1 is SGHNT and CDR2 is YENEEA. The CDR3: CASSLEELRRRNYGYTF. For the CDR3, the DNA is TGTGCCAGCAGCTTAGAAGAGTTGAGACGGAGGAACTATGGCTACACCTTC.